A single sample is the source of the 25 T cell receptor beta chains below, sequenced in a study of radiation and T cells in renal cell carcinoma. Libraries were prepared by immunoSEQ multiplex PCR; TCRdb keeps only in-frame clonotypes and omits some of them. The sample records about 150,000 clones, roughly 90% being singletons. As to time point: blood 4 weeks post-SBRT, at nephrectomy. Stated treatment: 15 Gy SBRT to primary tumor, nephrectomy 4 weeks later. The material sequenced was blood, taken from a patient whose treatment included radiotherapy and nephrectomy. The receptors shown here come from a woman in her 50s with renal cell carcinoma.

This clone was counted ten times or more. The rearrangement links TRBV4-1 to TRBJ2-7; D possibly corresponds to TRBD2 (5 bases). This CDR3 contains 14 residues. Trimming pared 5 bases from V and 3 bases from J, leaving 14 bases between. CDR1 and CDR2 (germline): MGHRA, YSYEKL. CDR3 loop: CASSSGDGVYEQYF. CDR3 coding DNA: TGCGCCAGCAGCTCTGGCGACGGGGTCTACGAGCAGTACTTC.

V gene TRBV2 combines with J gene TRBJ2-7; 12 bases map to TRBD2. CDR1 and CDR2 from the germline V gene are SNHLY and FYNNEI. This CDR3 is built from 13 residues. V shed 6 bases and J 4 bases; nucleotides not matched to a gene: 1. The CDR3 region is CASRTSGSYEQYF. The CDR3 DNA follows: TGTGCCAGCAGGACTAGCGGGAGTTACGAGCAGTACTTC. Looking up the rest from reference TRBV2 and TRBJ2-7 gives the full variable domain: EPEVTQTPSHQVTQMGQEVILRCVPISNHLYFYWYRQILGQKVEFLVSFYNNEISEKSEIFDDQFSVERPDGSNFTLKIRSTKLEDSAMYFCASRTSGSYEQYFGPGTRLTVT.

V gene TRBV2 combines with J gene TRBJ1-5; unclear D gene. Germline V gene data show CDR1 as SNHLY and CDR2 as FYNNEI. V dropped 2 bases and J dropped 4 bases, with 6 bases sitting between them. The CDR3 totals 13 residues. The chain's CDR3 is CASSERWNQPQHF. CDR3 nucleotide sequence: TGTGCCAGCAGTGAACGGTGGAATCAGCCCCAGCATTTT.

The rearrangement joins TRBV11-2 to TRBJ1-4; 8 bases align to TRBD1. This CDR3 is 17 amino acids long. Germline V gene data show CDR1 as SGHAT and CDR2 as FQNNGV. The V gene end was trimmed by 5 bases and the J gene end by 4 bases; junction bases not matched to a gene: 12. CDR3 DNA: TGTGCCAGCAGCATGGAGACAGGGGCGCTGGGTAATGAAAAACTGTTTTTT. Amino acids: CASSMETGALGNEKLFF.

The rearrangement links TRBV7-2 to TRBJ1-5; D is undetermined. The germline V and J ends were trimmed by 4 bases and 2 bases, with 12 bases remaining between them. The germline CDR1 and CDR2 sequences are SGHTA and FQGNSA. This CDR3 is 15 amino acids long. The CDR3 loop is CASSWAQGGNQPQHF. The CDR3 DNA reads TGTGCCAGCAGCTGGGCTCAAGGAGGCAATCAGCCCCAGCATTTT.

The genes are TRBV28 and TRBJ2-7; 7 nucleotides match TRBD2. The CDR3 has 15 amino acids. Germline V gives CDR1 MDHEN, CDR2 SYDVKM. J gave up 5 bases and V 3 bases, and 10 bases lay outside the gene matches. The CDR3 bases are TGTGCCAGCAGTTTGCGCCCCGGGAGGTTTAACGAGCAGTACTTC. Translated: CASSLRPGRFNEQYF.

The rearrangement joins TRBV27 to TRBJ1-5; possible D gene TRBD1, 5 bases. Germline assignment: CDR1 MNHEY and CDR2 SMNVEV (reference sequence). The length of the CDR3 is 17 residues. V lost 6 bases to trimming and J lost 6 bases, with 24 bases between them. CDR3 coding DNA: TGTGCCAGCAGCGCGTATGAAGGGACGGCTAATCGTCAGCCCCAGCATTTT. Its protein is CASSAYEGTANRQPQHF.

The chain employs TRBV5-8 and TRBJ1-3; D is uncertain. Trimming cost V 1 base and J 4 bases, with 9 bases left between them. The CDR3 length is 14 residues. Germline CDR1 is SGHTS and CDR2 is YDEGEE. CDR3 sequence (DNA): TGTGCCAGCAGCTTGACCTTATCGGGAAACACCATATATTTT. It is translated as CASSLTLSGNTIYF.

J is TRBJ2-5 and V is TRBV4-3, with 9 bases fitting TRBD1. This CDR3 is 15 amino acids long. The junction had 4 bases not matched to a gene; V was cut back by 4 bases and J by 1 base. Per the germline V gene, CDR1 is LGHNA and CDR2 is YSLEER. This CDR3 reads CASSPDRGGQETQYF. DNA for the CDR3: TGCGCCAGCAGCCCAGACAGGGGGGGCCAAGAGACCCAGTACTTC.

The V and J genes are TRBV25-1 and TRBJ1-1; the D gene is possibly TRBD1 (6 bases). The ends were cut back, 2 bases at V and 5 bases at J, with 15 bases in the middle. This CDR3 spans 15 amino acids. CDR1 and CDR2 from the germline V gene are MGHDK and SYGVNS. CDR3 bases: TGTGCCAGCAGTGAAACCGAGGGGGGAGGGACTGAAGCTTTCTTT. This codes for CASSETEGGGTEAFF.

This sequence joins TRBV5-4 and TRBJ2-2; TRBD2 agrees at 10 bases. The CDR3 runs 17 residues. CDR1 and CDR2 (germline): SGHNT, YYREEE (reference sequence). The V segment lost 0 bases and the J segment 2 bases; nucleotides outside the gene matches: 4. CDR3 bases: TGTGCCAGCAGCTTGGGGGCTAGCGGGGGCAACACCGGGGAGCTGTTTTTT. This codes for CASSLGASGGNTGELFF.

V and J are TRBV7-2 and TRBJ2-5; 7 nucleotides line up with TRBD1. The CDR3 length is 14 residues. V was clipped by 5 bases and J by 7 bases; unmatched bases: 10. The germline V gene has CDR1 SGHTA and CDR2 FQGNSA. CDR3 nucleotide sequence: TGTGCCAGCAGCAGACGACAGGGTCCCGGGACCCAGTACTTC. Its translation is CASSRRQGPGTQYF.

The CDR3 DNA sequence: TGTGCCAGTAAGGGGGCTGGCACTGAAGCTTTCTTT. It specifies CASKGAGTEAFF. This sequence joins TRBV19 and TRBJ1-1; 7 nucleotides agree with TRBD1. Germline-derived CDR1 and CDR2 are LNHDA and SQIVND (reference sequence). With V trimmed by 7 bases and J by 4 bases, 3 bases remained unmatched. CDR3 length: 12 residues.

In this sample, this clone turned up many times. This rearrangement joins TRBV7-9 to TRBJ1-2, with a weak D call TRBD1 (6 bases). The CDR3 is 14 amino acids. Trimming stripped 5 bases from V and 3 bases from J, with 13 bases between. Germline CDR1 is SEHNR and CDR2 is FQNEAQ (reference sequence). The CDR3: CASSKGHADYGYTF. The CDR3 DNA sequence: TGTGCCAGCAGCAAGGGACACGCGGACTATGGCTACACCTTC.

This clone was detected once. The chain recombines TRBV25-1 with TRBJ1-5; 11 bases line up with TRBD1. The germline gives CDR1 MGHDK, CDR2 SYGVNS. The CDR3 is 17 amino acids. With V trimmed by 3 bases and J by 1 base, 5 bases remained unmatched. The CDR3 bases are TGTGCCAGCAGTGATGGGGACAGGGGGGGGAGCAATCAGCCCCAGCATTTT. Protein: CASSDGDRGGSNQPQHF.

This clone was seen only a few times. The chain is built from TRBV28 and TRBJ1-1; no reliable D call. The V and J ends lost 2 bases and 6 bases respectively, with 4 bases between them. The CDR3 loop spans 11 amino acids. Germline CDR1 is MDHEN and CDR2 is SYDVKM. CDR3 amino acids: CASSLLPEAFF. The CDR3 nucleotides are TGTGCCAGCAGTTTACTCCCTGAAGCTTTCTTT.

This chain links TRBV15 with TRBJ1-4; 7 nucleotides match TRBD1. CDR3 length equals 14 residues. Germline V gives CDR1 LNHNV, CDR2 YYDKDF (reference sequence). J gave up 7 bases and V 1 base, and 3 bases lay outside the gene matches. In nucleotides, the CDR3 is TGTGCCACCAGCAGAGTAGGGGGCGTTGAAAAACTGTTTTTT. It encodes CATSRVGGVEKLFF.

The CDR3 here is CASSNEGVPNTGELFF. Here the CDR3 DNA reads TGTGCCAGCAGCAACGAAGGGGTACCGAACACCGGGGAGCTGTTTTTT. This chain joins TRBV19 and TRBJ2-2; maybe TRBD1 (5 bases). The CDR3 has 16 amino acids. V gave up 9 bases and J gave up 0 bases, with 17 bases separating them. The germline V gene encodes CDR1 LNHDA and CDR2 SQIVND (reference sequence).

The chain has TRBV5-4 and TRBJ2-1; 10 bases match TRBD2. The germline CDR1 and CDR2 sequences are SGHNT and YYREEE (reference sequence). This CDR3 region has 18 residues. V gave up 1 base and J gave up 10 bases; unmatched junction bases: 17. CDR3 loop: CASSLSWTSGPASGEQFF. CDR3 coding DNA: TGTGCCAGCAGCTTGTCCTGGACTAGCGGCCCAGCCTCGGGGGAGCAGTTCTTC. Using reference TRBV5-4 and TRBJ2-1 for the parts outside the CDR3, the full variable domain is ETGVTQSPTHLIKTRGQQVTLRCSSQSGHNTVSWYQQALGQGPQFIFQYYREEENGRGNFPPRFSGLQFPNYSSELNVNALELDDSALYLCASSLSWTSGPASGEQFFGPGTRLTVL.

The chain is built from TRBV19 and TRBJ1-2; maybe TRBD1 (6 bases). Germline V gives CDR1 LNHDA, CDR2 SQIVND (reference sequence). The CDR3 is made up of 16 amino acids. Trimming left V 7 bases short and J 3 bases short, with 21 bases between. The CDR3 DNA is TGTGCCAGTAATTCGGGCAGGGGCTTGACTTACTATGGCTACACCTTC. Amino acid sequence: CASNSGRGLTYYGYTF.

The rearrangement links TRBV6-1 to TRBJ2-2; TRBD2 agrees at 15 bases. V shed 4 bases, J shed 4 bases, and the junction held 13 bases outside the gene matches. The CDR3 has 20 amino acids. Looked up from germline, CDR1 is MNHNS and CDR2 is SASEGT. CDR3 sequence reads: CASSGSPAAGLAGGTGELFF. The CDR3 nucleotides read TGTGCCAGCAGTGGATCACCTGCCGCGGGACTAGCGGGAGGCACCGGGGAGCTGTTTTTT.

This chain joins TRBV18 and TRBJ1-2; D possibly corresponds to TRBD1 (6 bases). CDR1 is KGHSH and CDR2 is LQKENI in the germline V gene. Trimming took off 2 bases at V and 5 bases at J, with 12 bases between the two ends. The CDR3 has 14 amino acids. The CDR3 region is CASSPIGQGYGYTF. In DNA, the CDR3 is TGTGCCAGCTCACCAATCGGGCAGGGGTATGGCTACACCTTC. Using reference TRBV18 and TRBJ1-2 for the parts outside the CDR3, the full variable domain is NAGVMQNPRHLVRRRGQEARLRCSPMKGHSHVYWYRQLPEEGLKFMVYLQKENIIDESGMPKERFSAEFPKEGPSILRIQQVVRGDSAAYFCASSPIGQGYGYTFGSGTRLTVV.

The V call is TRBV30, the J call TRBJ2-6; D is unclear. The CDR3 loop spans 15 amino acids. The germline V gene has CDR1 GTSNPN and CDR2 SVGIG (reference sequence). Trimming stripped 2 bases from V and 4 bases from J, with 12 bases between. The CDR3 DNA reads TGTGCCTGGAGTCCCGGCCAAGCGGGGGCCAACGTCCTGACTTTC. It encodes CAWSPGQAGANVLTF.

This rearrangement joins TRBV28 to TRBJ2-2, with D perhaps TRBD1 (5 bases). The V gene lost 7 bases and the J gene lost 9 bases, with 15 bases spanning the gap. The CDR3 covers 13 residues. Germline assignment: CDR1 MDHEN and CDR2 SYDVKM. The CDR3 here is CASNTDSSRELFF. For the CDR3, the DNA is TGTGCCAGCAATACCGACAGTTCTCGGGAGCTGTTTTTT.

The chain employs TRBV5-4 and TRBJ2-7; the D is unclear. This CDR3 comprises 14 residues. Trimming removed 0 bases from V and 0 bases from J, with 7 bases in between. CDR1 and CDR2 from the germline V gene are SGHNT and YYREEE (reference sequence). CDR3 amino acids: CASSLGVASYEQYF. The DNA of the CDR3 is TGTGCCAGCAGCTTGGGAGTTGCCTCCTACGAGCAGTACTTC.